This T cell receptor (beta chain) was sequenced for a study of cytomegalovirus exposure and HLA in healthy donors. Germline values: CDR1 SEHNR, CDR2 FQNEAQ (reference sequence). The CDR3 is made up of 14 amino acids. The junction had 3 bases not matched to a gene; V was cut back by 5 bases and J by 5 bases. TCRdb's copy holds only in-frame clones and misses some; the assay was immunoSEQ multiplex PCR. The profile shows over 120,000 clones, about 87% of them singletons. Input material: PBMCs. The clonotype comes from a woman aged 25 to 45 in good health and CMV-seropositive. The chain joins TRBV7-9 to TRBJ2-2; TRBD1 agrees at 9 bases. The CDR3 loop is CASSATGGTGELFF. CDR3 DNA sequence: TGTGCCAGCAGCGCGACAGGGGGGACCGGGGAGCTGTTTTTT.